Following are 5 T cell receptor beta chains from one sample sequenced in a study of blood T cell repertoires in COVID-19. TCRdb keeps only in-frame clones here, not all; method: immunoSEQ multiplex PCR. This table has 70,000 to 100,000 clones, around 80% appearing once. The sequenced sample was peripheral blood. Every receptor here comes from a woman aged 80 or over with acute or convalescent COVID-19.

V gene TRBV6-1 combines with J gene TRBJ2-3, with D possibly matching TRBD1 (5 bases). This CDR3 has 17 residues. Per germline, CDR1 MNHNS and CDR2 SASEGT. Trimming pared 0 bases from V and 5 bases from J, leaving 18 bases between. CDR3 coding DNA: TGTGCCAGCAGTGAAGCCCTCGGAACGACAAGGGGAGATACGCAGTATTTT. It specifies CASSEALGTTRGDTQYF.

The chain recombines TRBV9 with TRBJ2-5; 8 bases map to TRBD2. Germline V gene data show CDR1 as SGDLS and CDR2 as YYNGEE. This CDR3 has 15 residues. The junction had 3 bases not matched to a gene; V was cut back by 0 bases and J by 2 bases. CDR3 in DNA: TGTGCCAGCAGCGTAGCGGGGGGGCCTCAAGAGACCCAGTACTTC. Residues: CASSVAGGPQETQYF.

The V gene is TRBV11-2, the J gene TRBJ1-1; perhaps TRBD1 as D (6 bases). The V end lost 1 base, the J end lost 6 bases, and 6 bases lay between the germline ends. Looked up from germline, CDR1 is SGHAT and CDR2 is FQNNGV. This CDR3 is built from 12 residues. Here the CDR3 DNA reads TGTGCCAGCAGCTTAGCAGGGGCTGAAGCTTTCTTT. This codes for CASSLAGAEAFF.

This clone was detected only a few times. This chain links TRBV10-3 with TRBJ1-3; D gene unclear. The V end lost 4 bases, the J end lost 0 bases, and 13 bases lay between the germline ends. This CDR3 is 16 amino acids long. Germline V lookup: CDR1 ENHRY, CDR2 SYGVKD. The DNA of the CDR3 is TGTGCCATCAGTGTTTCAGGCTTAGACTCTGGAAACACCATATATTTT. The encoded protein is CAISVSGLDSGNTIYF.

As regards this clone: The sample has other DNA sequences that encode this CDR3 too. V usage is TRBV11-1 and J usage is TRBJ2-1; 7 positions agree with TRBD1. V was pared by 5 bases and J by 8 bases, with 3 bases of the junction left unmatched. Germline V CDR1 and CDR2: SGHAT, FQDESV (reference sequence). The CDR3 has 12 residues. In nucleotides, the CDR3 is TGTGCCAGCAGCCCTGACAGGGATGAGCAGTTCTTC. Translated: CASSPDRDEQFF.